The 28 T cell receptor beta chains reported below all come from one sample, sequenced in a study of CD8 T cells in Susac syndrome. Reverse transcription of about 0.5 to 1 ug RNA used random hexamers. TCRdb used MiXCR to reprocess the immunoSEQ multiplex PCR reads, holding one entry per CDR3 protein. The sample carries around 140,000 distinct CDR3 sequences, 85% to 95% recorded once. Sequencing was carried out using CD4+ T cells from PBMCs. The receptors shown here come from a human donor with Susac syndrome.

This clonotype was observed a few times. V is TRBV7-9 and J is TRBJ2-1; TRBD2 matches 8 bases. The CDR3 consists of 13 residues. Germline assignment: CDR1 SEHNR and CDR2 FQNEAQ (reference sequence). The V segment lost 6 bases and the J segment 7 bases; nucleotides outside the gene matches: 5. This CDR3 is CASRPGGGNEQFF. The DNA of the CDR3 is TGTGCCAGCAGGCCCGGGGGGGGTAATGAGCAGTTCTTC.

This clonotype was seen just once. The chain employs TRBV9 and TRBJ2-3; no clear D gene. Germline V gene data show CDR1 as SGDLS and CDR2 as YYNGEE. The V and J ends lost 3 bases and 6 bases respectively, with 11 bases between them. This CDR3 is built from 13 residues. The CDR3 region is CASSGQERDTQYF. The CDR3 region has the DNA TGTGCCAGCAGCGGTCAGGAGAGGGATACGCAGTATTTT. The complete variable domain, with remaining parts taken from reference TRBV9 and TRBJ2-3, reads DSGVTQTPKHLITATGQRVTLRCSPRSGDLSVYWYQQSLDQGLQFLIQYYNGEERAKGNILERFSAQQFPDLHSELNLSSLELGDSALYFCASSGQERDTQYFGPGTRLTVL.

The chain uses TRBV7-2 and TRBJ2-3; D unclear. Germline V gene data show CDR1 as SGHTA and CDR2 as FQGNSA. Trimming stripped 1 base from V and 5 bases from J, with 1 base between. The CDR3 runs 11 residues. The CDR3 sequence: CASSLVDTQYF. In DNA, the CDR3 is TGTGCCAGCAGCTTAGTAGATACGCAGTATTTT. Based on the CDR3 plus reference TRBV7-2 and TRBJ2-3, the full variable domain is GAGVSQSPSNKVTEKGKDVELRCDPISGHTALYWYRQSLGQGLEFLIYFQGNSAPDKSGLPSDRFSAERTGGSVSTLTIQRTQQEDSAVYLCASSLVDTQYFGPGTRLTVL.

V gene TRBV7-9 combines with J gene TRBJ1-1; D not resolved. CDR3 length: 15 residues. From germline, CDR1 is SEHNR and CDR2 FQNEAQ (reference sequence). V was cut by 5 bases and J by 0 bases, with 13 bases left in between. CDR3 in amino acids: CASSPPRQVNTEAFF. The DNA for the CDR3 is TGTGCCAGCAGCCCACCCCGCCAGGTGAACACTGAAGCTTTCTTT. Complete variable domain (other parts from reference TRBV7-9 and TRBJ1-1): DTGVSQNPRHKITKRGQNVTFRCDPISEHNRLYWYRQTLGQGPEFLTYFQNEAQLEKSRLLSDRFSAERPKGSFSTLEIQRTEQGDSAMYLCASSPPRQVNTEAFFGQGTRLTVV.

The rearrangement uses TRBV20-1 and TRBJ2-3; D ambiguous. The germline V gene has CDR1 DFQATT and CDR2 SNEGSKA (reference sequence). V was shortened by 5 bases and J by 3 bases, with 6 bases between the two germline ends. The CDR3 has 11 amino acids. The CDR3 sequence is CSAEFTDTQYF. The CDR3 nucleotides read TGCAGTGCTGAGTTTACAGATACGCAGTATTTT.

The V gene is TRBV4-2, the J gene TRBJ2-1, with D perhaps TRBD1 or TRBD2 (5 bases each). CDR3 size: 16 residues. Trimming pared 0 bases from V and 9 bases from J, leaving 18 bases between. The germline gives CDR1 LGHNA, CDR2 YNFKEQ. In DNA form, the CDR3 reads TGTGCCAGCAGCCAAGAGGGACCCCTGACTGGCGGTGAGCAGTTCTTC. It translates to CASSQEGPLTGGEQFF.

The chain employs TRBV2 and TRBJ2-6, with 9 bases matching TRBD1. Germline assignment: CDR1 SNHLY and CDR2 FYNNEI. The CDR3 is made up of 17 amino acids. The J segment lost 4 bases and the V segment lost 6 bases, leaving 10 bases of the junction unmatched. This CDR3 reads CASSGPGTGSGANVLTF. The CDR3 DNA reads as TGTGCCAGCAGCGGACCCGGGACAGGGTCAGGGGCCAACGTCCTGACTTTC. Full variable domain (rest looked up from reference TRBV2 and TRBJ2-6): EPEVTQTPSHQVTQMGQEVILRCVPISNHLYFYWYRQILGQKVEFLVSFYNNEISEKSEIFDDQFSVERPDGSNFTLKIRSTKLEDSAMYFCASSGPGTGSGANVLTFGAGSRLTVL.

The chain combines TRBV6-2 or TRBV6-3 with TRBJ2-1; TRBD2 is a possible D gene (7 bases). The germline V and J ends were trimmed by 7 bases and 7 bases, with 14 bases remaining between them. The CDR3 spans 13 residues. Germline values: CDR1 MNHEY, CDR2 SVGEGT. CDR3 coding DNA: TGTGCCAGCAAGTCGGAGGGGGGGAATGAGCAGTTCTTC. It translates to CASKSEGGNEQFF.

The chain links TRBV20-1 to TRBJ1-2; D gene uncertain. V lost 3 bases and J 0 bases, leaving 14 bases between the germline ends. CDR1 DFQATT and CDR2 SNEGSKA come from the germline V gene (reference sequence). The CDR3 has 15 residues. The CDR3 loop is CSASRGSNTNYGYTF. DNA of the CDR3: TGCAGTGCTAGCAGAGGTTCGAACACTAACTATGGCTACACCTTC.

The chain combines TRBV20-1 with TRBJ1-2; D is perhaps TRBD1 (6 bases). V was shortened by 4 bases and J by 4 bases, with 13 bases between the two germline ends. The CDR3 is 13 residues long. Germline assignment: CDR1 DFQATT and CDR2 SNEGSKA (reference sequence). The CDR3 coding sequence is TGCAGTGCTAACCCGGACAGTACCTATGGCTACACCTTC. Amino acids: CSANPDSTYGYTF.

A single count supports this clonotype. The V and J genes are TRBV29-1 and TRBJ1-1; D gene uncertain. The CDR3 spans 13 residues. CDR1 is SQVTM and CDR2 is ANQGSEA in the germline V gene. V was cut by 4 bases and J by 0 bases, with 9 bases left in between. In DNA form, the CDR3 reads TGCAGCGTTGCCCCGGGGATGAACACTGAAGCTTTCTTT. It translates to CSVAPGMNTEAFF. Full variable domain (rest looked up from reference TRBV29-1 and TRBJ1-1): SAVISQKPSRDICQRGTSLTIQCQVDSQVTMMFWYRQQPGQSLTLIATANQGSEATYESGFVIDKFPISRPNLTFSTLTVSNMSPEDSSIYLCSVAPGMNTEAFFGQGTRLTVV.

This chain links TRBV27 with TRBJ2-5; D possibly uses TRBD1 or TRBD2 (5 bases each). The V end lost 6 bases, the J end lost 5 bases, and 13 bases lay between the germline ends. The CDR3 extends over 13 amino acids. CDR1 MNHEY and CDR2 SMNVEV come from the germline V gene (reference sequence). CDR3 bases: TGTGCCAGCAGCGAACGTGGGACGGAGACCCAGTACTTC. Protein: CASSERGTETQYF.

The CDR3 is CSVGTSSQATGELFF. CDR3 coding DNA: TGCAGTGTAGGGACTAGCTCGCAGGCCACCGGGGAGCTGTTTTTT. The chain recombines TRBV20-1 with TRBJ2-2; 9 bases match TRBD2. V lost 7 bases and J lost 4; bases outside the gene matches: 10. Germline-derived CDR1 and CDR2 are DFQATT and SNEGSKA (reference sequence). The CDR3 has 15 amino acids.

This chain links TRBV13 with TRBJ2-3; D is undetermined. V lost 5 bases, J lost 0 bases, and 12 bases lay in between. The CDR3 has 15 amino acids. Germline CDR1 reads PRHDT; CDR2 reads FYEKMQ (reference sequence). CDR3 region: CASSLRSRSTDTQYF. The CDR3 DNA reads TGTGCCAGCAGCCTTAGATCCCGTAGCACAGATACGCAGTATTTT.

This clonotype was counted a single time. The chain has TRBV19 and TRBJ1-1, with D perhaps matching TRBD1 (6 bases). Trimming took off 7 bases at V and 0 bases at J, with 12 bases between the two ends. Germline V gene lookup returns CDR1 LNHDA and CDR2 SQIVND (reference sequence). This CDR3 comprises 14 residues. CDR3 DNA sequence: TGTGCCAGTACCCCATGGGGGCTGAACACTGAAGCTTTCTTT. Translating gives CASTPWGLNTEAFF.

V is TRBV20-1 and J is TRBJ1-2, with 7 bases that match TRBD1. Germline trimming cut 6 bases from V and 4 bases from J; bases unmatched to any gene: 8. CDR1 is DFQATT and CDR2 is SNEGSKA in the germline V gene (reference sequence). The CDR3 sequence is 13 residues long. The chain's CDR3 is CSAATGLGYGYTF. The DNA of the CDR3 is TGCAGTGCCGCGACAGGGTTGGGCTATGGCTACACCTTC.

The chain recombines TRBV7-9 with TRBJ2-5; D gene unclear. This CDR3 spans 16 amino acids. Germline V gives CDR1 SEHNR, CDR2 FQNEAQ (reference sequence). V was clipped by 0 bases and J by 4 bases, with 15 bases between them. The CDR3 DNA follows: TGTGCCAGCAGCTTAGCCGAGACAATACCCGGAGAGACCCAGTACTTC. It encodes CASSLAETIPGETQYF.

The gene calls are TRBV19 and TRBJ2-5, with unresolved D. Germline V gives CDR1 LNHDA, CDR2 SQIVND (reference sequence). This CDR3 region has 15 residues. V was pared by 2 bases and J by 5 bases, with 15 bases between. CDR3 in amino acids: CASSIRAPARETQYF. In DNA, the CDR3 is TGTGCCAGTAGTATACGGGCTCCGGCTCGGGAGACCCAGTACTTC.

The CDR3 region is CASSQVLSGELFF. For the CDR3, the DNA is TGTGCCAGCAGCCAAGTCCTTTCCGGGGAGCTGTTTTTT. This chain connects TRBV3-1 to TRBJ2-2; D unresolved. This CDR3 spans 13 amino acids. Germline V gives CDR1 LGHDT, CDR2 YNNKEL (reference sequence). Trimming pared 1 base from V and 6 bases from J, leaving 6 bases between.

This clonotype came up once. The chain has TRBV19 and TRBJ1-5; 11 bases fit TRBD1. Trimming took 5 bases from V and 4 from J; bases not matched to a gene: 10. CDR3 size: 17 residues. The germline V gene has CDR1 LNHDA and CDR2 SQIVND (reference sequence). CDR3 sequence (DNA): TGTGCCAGTAGTGTGGGACAGGGGGAATCTCCAAATCAGCCCCAGCATTTT. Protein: CASSVGQGESPNQPQHF.

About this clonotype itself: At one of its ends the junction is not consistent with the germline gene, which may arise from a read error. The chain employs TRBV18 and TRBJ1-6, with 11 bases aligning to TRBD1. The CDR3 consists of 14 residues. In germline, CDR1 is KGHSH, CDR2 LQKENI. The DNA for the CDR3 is TGTGCCAGCTCACGGGACAGGGGGTATTCGCCCCTCCACTTT. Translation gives CASSRDRGYSPLHF.

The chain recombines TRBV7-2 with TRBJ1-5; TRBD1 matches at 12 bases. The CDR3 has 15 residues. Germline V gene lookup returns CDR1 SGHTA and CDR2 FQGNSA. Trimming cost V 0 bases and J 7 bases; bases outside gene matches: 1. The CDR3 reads CASSLAGQGAQPQHF. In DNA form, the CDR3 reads TGTGCCAGCAGCTTAGCGGGACAGGGGGCCCAGCCCCAGCATTTT.

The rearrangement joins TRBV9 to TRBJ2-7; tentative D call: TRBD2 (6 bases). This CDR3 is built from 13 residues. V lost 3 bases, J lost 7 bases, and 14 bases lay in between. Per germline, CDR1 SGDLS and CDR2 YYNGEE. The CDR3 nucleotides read TGTGCCAGCAGCGCGCAACACGGAGGGGAGCAGTACTTC. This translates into CASSAQHGGEQYF. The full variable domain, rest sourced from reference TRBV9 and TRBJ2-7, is DSGVTQTPKHLITATGQRVTLRCSPRSGDLSVYWYQQSLDQGLQFLIQYYNGEERAKGNILERFSAQQFPDLHSELNLSSLELGDSALYFCASSAQHGGEQYFGPGTRLTVT.

In DNA form, the CDR3 reads TGCAGTGCTATGCTATACGTGGGTGGCGAGCAGTACTTC. This codes for CSAMLYVGGEQYF. The chain uses TRBV20-1 and TRBJ2-7; D unclear. There are 13 residues in the CDR3. The V gene lost 4 bases and the J gene lost 6 bases, with 16 bases spanning the gap. Germline lookup yields CDR1 DFQATT and CDR2 SNEGSKA (reference sequence).

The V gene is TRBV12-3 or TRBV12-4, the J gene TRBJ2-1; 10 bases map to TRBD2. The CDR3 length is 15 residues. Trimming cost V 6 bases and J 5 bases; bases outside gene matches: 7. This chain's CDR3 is CASSESGGADNEQFF. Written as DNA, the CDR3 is TGTGCCAGCAGCGAGAGCGGGGGGGCCGACAATGAGCAGTTCTTC.

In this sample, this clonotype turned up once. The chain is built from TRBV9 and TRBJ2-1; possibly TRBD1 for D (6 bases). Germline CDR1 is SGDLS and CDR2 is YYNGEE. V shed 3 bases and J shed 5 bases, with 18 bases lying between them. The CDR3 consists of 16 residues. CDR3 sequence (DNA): TGTGCCAGCAGCGCCCTAGGGGACACCCGGAACAATGAGCAGTTCTTC. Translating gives CASSALGDTRNNEQFF.

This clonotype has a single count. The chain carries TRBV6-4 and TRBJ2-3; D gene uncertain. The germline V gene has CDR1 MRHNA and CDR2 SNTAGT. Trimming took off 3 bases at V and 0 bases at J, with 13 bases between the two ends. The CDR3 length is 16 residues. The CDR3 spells CASSDSPASSTDTQYF. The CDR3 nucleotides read TGTGCCAGCAGTGATTCTCCGGCTTCTAGCACAGATACGCAGTATTTT.

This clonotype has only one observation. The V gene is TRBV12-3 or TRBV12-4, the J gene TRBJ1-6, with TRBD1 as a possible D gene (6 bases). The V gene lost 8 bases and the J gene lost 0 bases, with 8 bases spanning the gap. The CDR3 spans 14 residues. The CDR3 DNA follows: TGTGCCAGCTCGGACAGCTCCTATAATTCACCCCTCCACTTT. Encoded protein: CASSDSSYNSPLHF.